Below, 12 T cell receptor beta chains from the same sample are listed, as sequenced in a study of blood T cell repertoires in COVID-19. TCRdb's copy holds only in-frame clones and misses some; the assay was immunoSEQ multiplex PCR. The profile shows roughly 250,000 clones, 88% of them singletons. Specimen: peripheral blood. These receptors all stem from a woman aged 40 to 50 who had recovered from COVID-19.

The genes are TRBV19 and TRBJ1-1; tentatively, D is TRBD1 (5 bases). CDR3 length equals 13 residues. Per germline, CDR1 LNHDA and CDR2 SQIVND (reference sequence). The ends were cut back, 7 bases at V and 5 bases at J, with 14 bases in the middle. CDR3 DNA sequence: TGTGCCAGTATGCGGGGGGGGGTGACTGAAGCTTTCTTT. Translated: CASMRGGVTEAFF. Supplemented by reference TRBV19 and TRBJ1-1, the full variable domain reads DGGITQSPKYLFRKEGQNVTLSCEQNLNHDAMYWYRQDPGQGLRLIYYSQIVNDFQKGDIAEGYSVSREKKESFPLTVTSAQKNPTAFYLCASMRGGVTEAFFGQGTRLTVV.

This chain uses TRBV5-1 with TRBJ2-7; 10 bases fit TRBD2. This CDR3 is 18 amino acids long. The germline V gene encodes CDR1 SGHRS and CDR2 YFSETQ. The ends lost 0 bases at V and 1 base at J; junction bases unmatched: 10. The CDR3 DNA reads as TGCGCCAGCAGCTTGGAAGTGTCTAGCGGGAGCTCGTCCTACGAGCAGTACTTC. Protein sequence: CASSLEVSSGSSSYEQYF.

The chain employs TRBV5-1 and TRBJ2-2, with 10 positions matching TRBD2. This CDR3 contains 18 residues. J gave up 4 bases and V 1 base, and 10 bases lay outside the gene matches. The germline gives CDR1 SGHRS, CDR2 YFSETQ. The CDR3 loop reads CASSLTSGTSGGTGELFF. The CDR3 DNA sequence: TGCGCCAGCAGCTTGACTAGCGGGACCTCTGGGGGCACCGGGGAGCTGTTTTTT.

The CDR3 region has the DNA TGTGCCACCGAGGGACAGGGCCCCTACGAGCAGTACTTC. It translates to CATEGQGPYEQYF. This chain links TRBV2 with TRBJ2-7, with TRBD1 matching over 9 bases. CDR1 is SNHLY, CDR2 FYNNEI, per germline. V was pared by 10 bases and J by 2 bases, with 6 bases of the junction left unmatched. The CDR3 is 13 amino acids.

This chain connects TRBV7-2 to TRBJ1-5; no clear D. Germline values: CDR1 SGHTA, CDR2 FQGNSA. V lost 3 bases to trimming and J lost 3 bases, with 12 bases between them. CDR3 length equals 15 residues. In nucleotides, the CDR3 is TGTGCCAGCAGCTTGATCGGCAGGTCCAATCAGCCCCAGCATTTT. This sequence encodes CASSLIGRSNQPQHF.

V and J are TRBV19 and TRBJ1-5; no clear D gene. Deletions cut 5 bases from V and 7 bases from J, with 15 bases between. CDR3 length equals 14 residues. Germline lookup yields CDR1 LNHDA and CDR2 SQIVND (reference sequence). CDR3 sequence: CASSPREGWQPQHF. CDR3 in DNA: TGTGCCAGTAGTCCCCGCGAGGGCTGGCAGCCCCAGCATTTT. The variable domain in full, completed from reference TRBV19 and TRBJ1-5, reads DGGITQSPKYLFRKEGQNVTLSCEQNLNHDAMYWYRQDPGQGLRLIYYSQIVNDFQKGDIAEGYSVSREKKESFPLTVTSAQKNPTAFYLCASSPREGWQPQHFGDGTRLSIL.

The CDR3 DNA follows: TGTGCCAGCAGCGCCGGAGGGGAGAGTGGCTATGGCTACACCTTC. It specifies CASSAGGESGYGYTF. This chain links TRBV11-2 with TRBJ1-2; maybe TRBD1 (5 bases). The ends were cut back, 5 bases at V and 4 bases at J, with 17 bases in the middle. The CDR3 runs to 15 residues. Germline lookup yields CDR1 SGHAT and CDR2 FQNNGV.

The genes are TRBV6-4 and TRBJ2-1; TRBD1 aligns across 9 bases. CDR1 is MRHNA and CDR2 is SNTAGT in the germline V gene. J was trimmed by 5 bases and V by 2 bases; bases with no gene match: 4. This CDR3 spans 15 amino acids. The CDR3 is CASSDPGTGNNEQFF. CDR3 DNA: TGTGCCAGCAGTGACCCCGGGACAGGGAACAATGAGCAGTTCTTC.

This chain connects TRBV21-1 to TRBJ2-7; the D call TRBD1 from the table was never checked on the DNA. TRBV21-1 is a documented pseudogene. CDR3 length: 18 residues. The DNA for the CDR3 is TGTGCCAGCAGCAAATCTTTCGCGCGAGTGGGCCGCACTTATGGGCAGTACTTC. It is translated as CASSKSFARVGRTYGQYF.

The CDR3 region is CATSREVWGLASADTQYF. The CDR3 DNA sequence: TGTGCCACCAGCAGAGAGGTTTGGGGACTAGCGTCTGCAGATACGCAGTATTTT. This chain connects TRBV15 to TRBJ2-3; 10 positions match TRBD2. From germline, CDR1 is LNHNV and CDR2 YYDKDF (reference sequence). The J segment lost 4 bases and the V segment lost 0 bases, leaving 10 bases of the junction unmatched. The CDR3 consists of 18 residues. Drawing the rest from reference TRBV15 and TRBJ2-3, the complete variable domain is DAMVIQNPRYQVTQFGKPVTLSCSQTLNHNVMYWYQQKSSQAPKLLFHYYDKDFNNEADTPDNFQSRRPNTSFCFLDIRSPGLGDTAMYLCATSREVWGLASADTQYFGPGTRLTVL.

The genes are TRBV6-1 and TRBJ2-7; 8 bases line up with TRBD1. From germline, CDR1 is MNHNS and CDR2 SASEGT. J was trimmed by 1 base and V by 4 bases; bases with no gene match: 12. The length of the CDR3 is 17 residues. The CDR3 sequence is CASSGQGSPLRSYEQYF. In DNA, the CDR3 is TGTGCCAGCAGTGGACAGGGGTCCCCCCTGAGATCCTACGAGCAGTACTTC.

In DNA, the CDR3 is TGCGCCAGCAGCTTGGAAGGGACTAGCAGGAATGAGCAGTTCTTC. As protein: CASSLEGTSRNEQFF. The V call is TRBV5-1, the J call TRBJ2-1; 9 bases align to TRBD2. CDR1 SGHRS and CDR2 YFSETQ come from the germline V gene. V shed 0 bases and J 7 bases; nucleotides not matched to a gene: 5. The CDR3 extends over 15 amino acids.